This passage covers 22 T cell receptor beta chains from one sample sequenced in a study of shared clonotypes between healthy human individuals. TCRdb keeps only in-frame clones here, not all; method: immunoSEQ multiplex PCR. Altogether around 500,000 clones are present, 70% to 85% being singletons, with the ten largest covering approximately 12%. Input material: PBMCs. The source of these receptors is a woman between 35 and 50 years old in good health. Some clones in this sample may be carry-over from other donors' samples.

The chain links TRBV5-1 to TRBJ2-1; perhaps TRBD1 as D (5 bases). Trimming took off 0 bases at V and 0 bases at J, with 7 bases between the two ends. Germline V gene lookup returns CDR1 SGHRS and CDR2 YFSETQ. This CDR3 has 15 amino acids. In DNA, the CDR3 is TGCGCCAGCAGCTTGGACAGGAGCTCCTACAATGAGCAGTTCTTC. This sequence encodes CASSLDRSSYNEQFF.

The CDR3, as DNA: TGTGCCAGCAGCTTAGCGTCTGGGCCCTACTACGAGCAGTACTTC. This sequence encodes CASSLASGPYYEQYF. The chain links TRBV11-2 to TRBJ2-7; D unresolved. Trimming left V 1 base short and J 3 bases short, with 13 bases between. The CDR3 sequence is 15 residues long. Germline loops: CDR1 SGHAT, CDR2 FQNNGV.

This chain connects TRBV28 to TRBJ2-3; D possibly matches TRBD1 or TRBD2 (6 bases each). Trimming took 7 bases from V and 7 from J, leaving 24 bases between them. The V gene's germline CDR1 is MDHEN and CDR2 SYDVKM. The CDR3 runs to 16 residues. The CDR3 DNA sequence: TGTGCCAGCACCCCCTTTACAGGGAGGTTGATATATACGCAGTATTTT. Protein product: CASTPFTGRLIYTQYF.

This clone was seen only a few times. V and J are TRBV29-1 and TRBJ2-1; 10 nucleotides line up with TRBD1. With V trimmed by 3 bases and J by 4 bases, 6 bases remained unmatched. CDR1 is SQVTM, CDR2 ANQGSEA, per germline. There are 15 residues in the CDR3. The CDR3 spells CSVDGRDRGYNEQFF. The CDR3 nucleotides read TGCAGCGTTGATGGTAGGGACAGGGGTTACAATGAGCAGTTCTTC.

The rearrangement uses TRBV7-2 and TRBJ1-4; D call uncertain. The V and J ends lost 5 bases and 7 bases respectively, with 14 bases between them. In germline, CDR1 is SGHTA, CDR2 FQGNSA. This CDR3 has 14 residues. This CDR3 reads CASSAHLRGEKLFF. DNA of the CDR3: TGTGCCAGCAGCGCTCATCTAAGAGGTGAAAAACTGTTTTTT.

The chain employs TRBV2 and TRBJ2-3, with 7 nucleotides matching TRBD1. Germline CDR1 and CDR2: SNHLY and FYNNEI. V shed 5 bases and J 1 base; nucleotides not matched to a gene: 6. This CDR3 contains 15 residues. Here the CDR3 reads CASSQGTVGTDTQYF. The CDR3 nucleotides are TGTGCCAGCAGTCAAGGGACAGTGGGCACAGATACGCAGTATTTT.

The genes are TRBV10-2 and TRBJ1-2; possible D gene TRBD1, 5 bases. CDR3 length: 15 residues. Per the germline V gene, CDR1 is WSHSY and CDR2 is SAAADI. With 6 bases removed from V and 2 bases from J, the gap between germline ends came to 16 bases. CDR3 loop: CASSQTQERNYGYTF. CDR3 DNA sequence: TGCGCCAGCAGCCAGACACAGGAAAGAAACTATGGCTACACCTTC.

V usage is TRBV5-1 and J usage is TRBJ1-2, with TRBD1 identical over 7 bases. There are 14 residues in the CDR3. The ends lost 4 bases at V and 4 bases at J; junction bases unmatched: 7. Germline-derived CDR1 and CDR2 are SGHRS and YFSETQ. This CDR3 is CASSPDAGGYGYTF. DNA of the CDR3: TGCGCCAGCAGCCCGGACGCAGGGGGCTATGGCTACACCTTC.

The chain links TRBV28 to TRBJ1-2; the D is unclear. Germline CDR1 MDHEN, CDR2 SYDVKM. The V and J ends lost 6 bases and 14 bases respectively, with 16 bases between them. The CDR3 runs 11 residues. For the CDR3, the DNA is TGTGCCAGCAGGCGCACAGAGGCGCCTACCTTC. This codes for CASRRTEAPTF.

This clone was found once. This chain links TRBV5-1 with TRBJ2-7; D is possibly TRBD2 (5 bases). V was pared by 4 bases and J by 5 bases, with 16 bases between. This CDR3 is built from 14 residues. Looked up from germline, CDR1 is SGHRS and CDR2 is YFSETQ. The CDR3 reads CASSRPALGDEQYF. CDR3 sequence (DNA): TGCGCCAGCAGCCGGCCGGCGTTGGGAGACGAGCAGTACTTC. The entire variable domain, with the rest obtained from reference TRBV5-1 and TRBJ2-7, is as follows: KAGVTQTPRYLIKTRGQQVTLSCSPISGHRSVSWYQQTPGQGLQFLFEYFSETQRNKGNFPGRFSGRQFSNSRSEMNVSTLELGDSALYLCASSRPALGDEQYFGPGTRLTVT.

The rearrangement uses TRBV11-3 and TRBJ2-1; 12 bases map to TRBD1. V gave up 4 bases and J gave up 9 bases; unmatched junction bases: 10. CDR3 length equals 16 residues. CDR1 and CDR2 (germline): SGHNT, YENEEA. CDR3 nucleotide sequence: TGTGCCAGCAGCTCGCGGGGGGACAGGGGGCGCGGTGAGCAGTTCTTC. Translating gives CASSSRGDRGRGEQFF.

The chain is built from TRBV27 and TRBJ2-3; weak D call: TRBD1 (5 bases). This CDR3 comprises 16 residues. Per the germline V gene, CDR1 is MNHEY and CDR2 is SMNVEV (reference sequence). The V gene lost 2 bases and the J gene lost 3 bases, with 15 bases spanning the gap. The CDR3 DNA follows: TGTGCCAGCAGTTTAAGGGGCAATCAGGGAACAGATACGCAGTATTTT. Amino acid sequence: CASSLRGNQGTDTQYF.

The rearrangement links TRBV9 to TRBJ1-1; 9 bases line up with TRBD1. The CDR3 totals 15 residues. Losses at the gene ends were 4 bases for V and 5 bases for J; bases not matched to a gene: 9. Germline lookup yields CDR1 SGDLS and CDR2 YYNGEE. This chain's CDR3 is CASSPPDRGKTEAFF. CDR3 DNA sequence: TGTGCCAGCAGCCCCCCGGACAGGGGAAAAACTGAAGCTTTCTTT.

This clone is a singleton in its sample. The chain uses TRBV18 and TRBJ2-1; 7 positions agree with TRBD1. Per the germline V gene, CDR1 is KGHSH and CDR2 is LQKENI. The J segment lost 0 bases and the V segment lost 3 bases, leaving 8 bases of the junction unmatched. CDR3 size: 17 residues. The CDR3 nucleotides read TGTGCCAGCTCACCCAAAGGACAGGCCGACTCCTACAATGAGCAGTTCTTC. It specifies CASSPKGQADSYNEQFF.

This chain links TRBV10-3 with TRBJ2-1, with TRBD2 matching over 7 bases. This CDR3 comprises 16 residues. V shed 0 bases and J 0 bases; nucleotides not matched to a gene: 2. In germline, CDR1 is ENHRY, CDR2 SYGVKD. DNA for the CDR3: TGTGCCATCAGTGAGTCGGGCGGGGGCTCCTACAATGAGCAGTTCTTC. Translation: CAISESGGGSYNEQFF.

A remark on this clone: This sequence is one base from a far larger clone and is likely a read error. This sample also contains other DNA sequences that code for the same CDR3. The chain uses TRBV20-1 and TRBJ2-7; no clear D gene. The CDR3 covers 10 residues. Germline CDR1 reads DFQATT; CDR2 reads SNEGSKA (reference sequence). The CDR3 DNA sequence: TGCAGTGCCTTAGGGTACGAGCAGTATTTC. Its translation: CSALGYEQYF.

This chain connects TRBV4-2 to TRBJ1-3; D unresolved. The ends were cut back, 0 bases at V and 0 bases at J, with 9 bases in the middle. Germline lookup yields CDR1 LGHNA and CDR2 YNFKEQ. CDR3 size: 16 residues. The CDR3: CASSQDLGISGNTIYF. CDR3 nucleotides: TGTGCCAGCAGCCAAGACCTGGGGATCTCTGGAAACACCATATATTTT.

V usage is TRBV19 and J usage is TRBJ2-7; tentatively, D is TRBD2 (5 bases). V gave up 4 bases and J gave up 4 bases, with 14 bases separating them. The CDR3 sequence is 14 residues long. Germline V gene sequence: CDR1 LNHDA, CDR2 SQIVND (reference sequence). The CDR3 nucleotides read TGTGCCAGTAGTAAGAGGGCTAGTGGGTACGAGCAGTACTTC. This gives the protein CASSKRASGYEQYF.

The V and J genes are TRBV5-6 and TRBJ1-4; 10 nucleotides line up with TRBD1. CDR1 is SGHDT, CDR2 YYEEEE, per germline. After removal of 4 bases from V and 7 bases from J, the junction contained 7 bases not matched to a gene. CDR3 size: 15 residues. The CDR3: CASSAPGQGREKLFF. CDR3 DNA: TGTGCCAGCAGCGCGCCGGGACAGGGGCGTGAAAAACTGTTTTTT.

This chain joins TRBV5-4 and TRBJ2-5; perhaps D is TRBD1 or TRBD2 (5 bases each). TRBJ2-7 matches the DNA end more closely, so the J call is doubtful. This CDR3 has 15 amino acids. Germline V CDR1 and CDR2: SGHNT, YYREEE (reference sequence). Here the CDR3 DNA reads TGTGCCAGCAGCTTGGACGGGACGGGGACCTACGAGCAGTACTTC. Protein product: CASSLDGTGTYEQYF.

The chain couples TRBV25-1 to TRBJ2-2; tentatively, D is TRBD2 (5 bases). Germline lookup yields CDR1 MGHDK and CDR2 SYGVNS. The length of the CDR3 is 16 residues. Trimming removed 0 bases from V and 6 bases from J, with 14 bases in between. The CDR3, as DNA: TGTGCCAGCAGTGAATATCGGGATTCGGAATCCGGGGAGCTGTTTTTT. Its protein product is CASSEYRDSESGELFF.

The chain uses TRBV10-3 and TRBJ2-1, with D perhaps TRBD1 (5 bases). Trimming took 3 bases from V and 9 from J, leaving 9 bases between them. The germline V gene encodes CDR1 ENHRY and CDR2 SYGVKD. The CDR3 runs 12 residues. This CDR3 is CAISDRAGEQFF. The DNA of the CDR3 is TGTGCCATCAGTGACAGGGCTGGTGAGCAGTTCTTC.